The entry below gives a single TCR beta chain sequence along with its context. There are 14 residues in the CDR3. From germline, CDR1 is KGHSH and CDR2 LQKENI. The V and J ends lost 5 bases and 4 bases respectively, with 11 bases between them. The protocol was immunoSEQ multiplex PCR, while the TCRdb copy is restricted to in-frame clones and leaves out a portion. The sample lists under 200,000 clones, about 94% seen once, with 11% to 15% in the top ten. This sample is drawn from a study of control samples from healthy donors and cancer patients. The receptor's source is a man in his sixties with colorectal cancer. Specimen: PBMCs. The J gene is TRBJ1-4, the V gene TRBV18, with a weak D call TRBD1 (6 bases). DNA for the CDR3: TGTGCCAGCTCATCCCAGGGGAATAATGAAAAACTGTTTTTT. Protein product: CASSSQGNNEKLFF.